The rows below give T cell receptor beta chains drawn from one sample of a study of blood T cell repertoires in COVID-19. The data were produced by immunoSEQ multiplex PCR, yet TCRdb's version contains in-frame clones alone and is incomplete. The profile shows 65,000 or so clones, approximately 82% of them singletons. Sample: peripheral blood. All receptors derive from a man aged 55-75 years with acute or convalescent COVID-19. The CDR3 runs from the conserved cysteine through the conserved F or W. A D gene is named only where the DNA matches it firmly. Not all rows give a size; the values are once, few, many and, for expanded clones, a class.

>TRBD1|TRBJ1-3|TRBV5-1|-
TGCGCCAGCAGCCAGGGACAGGCGAGCTCTGGAAACACCATATATTTT
CASSQGQASSGNTIYF
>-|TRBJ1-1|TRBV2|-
TGTGCCAGCCGCTACGGGAACACTGAAGCTTTCTTT
CASRYGNTEAFF
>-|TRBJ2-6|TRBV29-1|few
TGCAGCGTCGCGCCCGGGGCTGGGGCCAACGTCCTGACTTTC
CSVAPGAGANVLTF
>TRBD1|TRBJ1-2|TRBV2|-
TGTGCCAGCAGCCGGACAGGGGTCAGAGATGGCTACACCTTC
CASSRTGVRDGYTF
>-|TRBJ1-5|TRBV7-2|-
TGTGCCAGCAGCTTCGAGGGGGTAACGAATCAGCCCCAGCATTTT
CASSFEGVTNQPQHF
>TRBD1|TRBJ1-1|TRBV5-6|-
TGTGCCAGCAGCTTGGGGGACAGGGAAGTCCACACTGAAGCTTTCTTT
CASSLGDREVHTEAFF
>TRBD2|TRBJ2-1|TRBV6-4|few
TGTGCCAGCAGTGACTCGGCTAGCGGGGGATACAATGAGCAGTTCTTC
CASSDSASGGYNEQFF
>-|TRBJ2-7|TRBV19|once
TGTGCCAGTAGTACAAAAGTGGGGGGTTCCTACGAGCAGTACTTC
CASSTKVGGSYEQYF
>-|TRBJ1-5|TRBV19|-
TGTGCCAGTAGTATAATGGGCAGGGAGGCGTATAGCAATCAGCCCCAGCATTTT
CASSIMGREAYSNQPQHF
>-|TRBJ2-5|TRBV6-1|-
TGTGCCAGCAGTGAAGCGCCTCGGTTCGGGGAGACCCAGTACTTC
CASSEAPRFGETQYF
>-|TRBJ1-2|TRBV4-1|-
TGCGCCAGCAGCCCCCGTGGACAGAACGAATATGGCTACACCTTC
CASSPRGQNEYGYTF
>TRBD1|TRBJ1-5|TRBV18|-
TGTGCCAGCTCACCCTCCAGCGGGACAGGGAGGAATCAGCCCCAGCATTTT
CASSPSSGTGRNQPQHF
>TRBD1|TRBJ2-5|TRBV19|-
TGTGCCAGTAGTCCTACCGGGACAGGGCGAGAGACCCAGTACTTC
CASSPTGTGRETQYF
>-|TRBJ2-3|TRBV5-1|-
TGCGCCAGCAGCTTGATTGGGGGCGACATCACAGATACGCAGTATTTT
CASSLIGGDITDTQYF
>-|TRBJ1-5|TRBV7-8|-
TGTGCCAGCAGCTTAGTTGCAGGGGCGGGTCAGCCCCAGCATTTT
CASSLVAGAGQPQHF
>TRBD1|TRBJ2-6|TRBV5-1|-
TGCGCCAGCAGCTTGGGGGGACAGGGGGCGCTTGGGGCCAACGTCCTGACTTTC
CASSLGGQGALGANVLTF
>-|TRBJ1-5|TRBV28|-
TGTGCCAGCAGATCACCCCTGGGGCCGAATAGCAATCAGCCCCAGCATTTT
CASRSPLGPNSNQPQHF
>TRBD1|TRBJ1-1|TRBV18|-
TGTGCCAGCTCGGGACAGAAGAACACTGAAGCTTTCTTT
CASSGQKNTEAFF
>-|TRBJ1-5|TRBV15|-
TGTGCCACCAGCTCTAGGGGCCAAGGAAATCAGCCCCAGCATTTT
CATSSRGQGNQPQHF
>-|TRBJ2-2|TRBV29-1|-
TGCAGCGTTGATCCCACAGGGGGGGCGACCGGGGAGCTGTTTTTT
CSVDPTGGATGELFF
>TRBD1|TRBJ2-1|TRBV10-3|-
TGTGCCACCAGACCCGCCATGGGACAGAATATCAATGAGCAGTTCTTC
CATRPAMGQNINEQFF
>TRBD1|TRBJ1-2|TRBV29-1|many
TGCAGCGTGGGACAGGGGGCTGGCTACACCTTC
CSVGQGAGYTF